This TCR beta chain was sequenced during a study of blood T cell repertoires in COVID-19. Study as a whole: The samples span acute and convalescent COVID-19 from the United States, Italy and Spain. PBMCs, B-cell-depleted T cells, or T cells were the source of the cDNA or gDNA that made up the material.

The V end was cut by 5 bases, the J end by 5 bases, with 10 bases between. CDR1 is LNHDA, CDR2 SQIVND, per germline (reference sequence). The CDR3 has 13 residues. The sample holds a few counts of this clone. In the original workflow: For nucleated cells, counts were estimated from reference gene primer amplification. Sequencing used immunoSEQ multiplex PCR; TCRdb keeps in-frame clones, though not all of them. The V and J calls and clone size are taken from that table; D and trimming were inferred from the DNA. The table shows about 130,000 clones, with 79% occurring only once. The sequenced sample was peripheral blood. The source is a man in his forties or fifties with active or convalescent COVID-19. The chain has TRBV19 and TRBJ1-5, with no clear D. The CDR3: CASSSQDHQPQHF. Here the CDR3 DNA reads TGTGCCAGTAGTTCGCAGGATCATCAGCCCCAGCATTTT.